One and the same sample provided the 15 T cell receptor beta chains below, sequenced in a study of CD8 T cells in ankylosing spondylitis. Their target antigens are unknown. TCRdb called the 5' RACE reads again in MiXCR, with one record for every CDR3 protein. The repertoire holds roughly 450,000 distinct CDR3 sequences, around 26% seen once, with about 0.92% in the top ten. General study results and limits: Characteristic of ankylosing spondylitis blood, it appeared, was a TCR beta motif comprising 7 to 9 highly homologous variants.

The specimen was blood, either unsorted or a sorted T cell fraction (not recorded which). Receptors originate from a male donor with ankylosing spondylitis.

This clonotype has just one count. V and J are TRBV7-2 and TRBJ1-2, with 8 bases matching TRBD1. This CDR3 contains 13 residues. After removal of 5 bases from V and 8 bases from J, the junction contained 7 bases not matched to a gene. The V gene's germline CDR1 is SGHTA and CDR2 FQGNSA. CDR3 DNA: TGTGCCAGCAGCCCGGACAGGGAGTTCGGCTACACCTTC. Residues: CASSPDREFGYTF.

V gene TRBV29-1 combines with J gene TRBJ1-5; D unclear. The CDR3 totals 13 residues. The V gene's germline CDR1 is SQVTM and CDR2 ANQGSEA. The V gene lost 3 bases and the J gene lost 1 base, with 7 bases spanning the gap. Here the CDR3 DNA reads TGCAGCGTTGAGGTCCAGAGCAATCAGCCCCAGCATTTT. This gives the protein CSVEVQSNQPQHF. The full variable domain, rest sourced from reference TRBV29-1 and TRBJ1-5, is SAVISQKPSRDICQRGTSLTIQCQVDSQVTMMFWYRQQPGQSLTLIATANQGSEATYESGFVIDKFPISRPNLTFSTLTVSNMSPEDSSIYLCSVEVQSNQPQHFGDGTRLSIL.

With respect to this clonotype: One junction end does not reproduce the germline sequence, and a read error may be involved. The chain has TRBV12-3 or TRBV12-4 and TRBJ1-3; TRBD1 is a possible D gene (6 bases). CDR3 size: 18 residues. The chain's CDR3 is CAISSLVGYRVSGNTIYF. In nucleotides, the CDR3 is TGTGCCATCAGTTCGTTGGTGGGTTACAGGGTCTCTGGAAACACCATATATTTT.

This chain joins TRBV15 and TRBJ1-2, with no clear D. This CDR3 contains 14 residues. Germline V gene lookup returns CDR1 LNHNV and CDR2 YYDKDF (reference sequence). The V end lost 0 bases, the J end lost 1 base, and 6 bases lay between the germline ends. CDR3 sequence (DNA): TGTGCCACCAGCAGAGATCGGAATAACTATGGCTACACCTTC. This sequence encodes CATSRDRNNYGYTF.

V gene TRBV5-1 combines with J gene TRBJ2-7; the D is unclear. In germline, CDR1 is SGHRS, CDR2 YFSETQ. The CDR3 is 13 amino acids. V lost 0 bases, J lost 3 bases, and 7 bases lay in between. The CDR3 coding sequence is TGCGCCAGCAGCTTGGCAACTCGCTACGAGCAGTACTTC. Amino acids: CASSLATRYEQYF.

The chain links TRBV6-5 to TRBJ2-3, with TRBD2 identical over 7 bases. The junction had 5 bases not matched to a gene; V was cut back by 2 bases and J by 0 bases. The CDR3 sequence is 16 residues long. CDR1 and CDR2 from the germline V gene are MNHEY and SVGAGI. The CDR3 DNA follows: TGTGCCAGCAGTTACGACTGGCGGGAGAGCACAGATACGCAGTATTTT. It codes for CASSYDWRESTDTQYF.

This clonotype was picked up a small number of times. The chain joins TRBV12-3 or TRBV12-4 to TRBJ2-3; 7 bases align to TRBD2. This CDR3 contains 14 residues. Losses at the gene ends were 4 bases for V and 6 bases for J; bases not matched to a gene: 7. CDR3 sequence (DNA): TGTGCCAGCAGTTATTCGGGGGGAAGGGATACGCAGTATTTT. The encoded protein is CASSYSGGRDTQYF.

This sequence joins TRBV2 and TRBJ2-3; 7 nucleotides line up with TRBD2. Germline V CDR1 and CDR2: SNHLY, FYNNEI. V was pared by 6 bases and J by 4 bases, with 10 bases of the junction left unmatched. This CDR3 has 15 amino acids. The CDR3 loop reads CASSPGEGGPDTQYF. In DNA form, the CDR3 reads TGTGCCAGCAGCCCCGGGGAGGGTGGTCCAGATACGCAGTATTTT.

The V call is TRBV7-2, the J call TRBJ2-5, with 11 positions matching TRBD2. The CDR3 runs 16 residues. V lost 2 bases to trimming and J lost 5 bases; unmatched junction nucleotides: 7. Looked up from germline, CDR1 is SGHTA and CDR2 is FQGNSA. CDR3 in DNA: TGTGCCAGCAGCTTAACTAGCGGGAGAGGATGGGAGACCCAGTACTTC. Translating it yields CASSLTSGRGWETQYF.

In this sample, this clonotype turned up a few times. V usage is TRBV12-3 or TRBV12-4 and J usage is TRBJ1-1; TRBD1 matches 10 bases. Unmatched junction bases numbered 6, after V lost 7 bases and J lost 4 bases. The length of the CDR3 is 14 residues. In DNA, the CDR3 is TGTGCCAGCATCGGGGACAGGGGAGGCACTGAAGCTTTCTTT. Its translation: CASIGDRGGTEAFF.

For the CDR3, the DNA is TGTGCCAGCAGCTCCTCCGGGACCTCGGTATTAAAGCAGTTCTTC. The encoded protein is CASSSSGTSVLKQFF. The rearrangement links TRBV7-8 to TRBJ2-1; D assignment may be TRBD1 or TRBD2 (5 bases each). Trimming removed 4 bases at V and 11 bases at J, with 21 bases between. Germline loops: CDR1 SGHVS, CDR2 FQNEAQ. This CDR3 spans 15 amino acids.

This clonotype was seen a few times. This chain links TRBV3-1 with TRBJ1-1; 7 positions agree with TRBD1. This CDR3 has 14 residues. Germline V gene lookup returns CDR1 LGHDT and CDR2 YNNKEL (reference sequence). The V segment lost 3 bases and the J segment 6 bases; nucleotides outside the gene matches: 7. The CDR3 here is CASSQQQGTAEAFF. Written as DNA, the CDR3 is TGTGCCAGCAGCCAGCAACAGGGGACCGCTGAAGCTTTCTTT.

This clonotype was observed a few times. This rearrangement joins TRBV5-1 to TRBJ2-5; D possibly corresponds to TRBD1 (6 bases). CDR3 length equals 13 residues. Germline CDR1 and CDR2: SGHRS and YFSETQ. With 2 bases removed from V and 4 bases from J, the gap between germline ends came to 9 bases. DNA for the CDR3: TGCGCCAGCAGCTTCACAGGGAGAGAGACCCAGTACTTC. Translated, it gives CASSFTGRETQYF.

There are a few counts of this clonotype. The chain couples TRBV5-1 to TRBJ2-3; possibly TRBD1 for D (5 bases). Germline-derived CDR1 and CDR2 are SGHRS and YFSETQ. V was pared by 6 bases and J by 4 bases, with 18 bases between. The CDR3 totals 15 residues. This CDR3 is CASTFSFQGSDTQYF. In DNA, the CDR3 is TGCGCCAGCACCTTTTCTTTTCAGGGCTCAGATACGCAGTATTTT.

The rearrangement joins TRBV7-2 to TRBJ1-5, with D uncertain. This CDR3 is 14 amino acids long. V gave up 2 bases and J gave up 4 bases, with 9 bases separating them. Germline V gene sequence: CDR1 SGHTA, CDR2 FQGNSA. The DNA of the CDR3 is TGTGCCAGCAGCTTAAACGACGGGAATCAGCCCCAGCATTTT. Protein: CASSLNDGNQPQHF.